This TCR beta chain originates from a study of PD-L1 blockade in urothelial cancer. Across the whole study: Bladder-origin urothelial cancer in males described twenty-five of the 29 patients.

Clones were sequenced by immunoSEQ multiplex PCR, and TCRdb holds only the in-frame ones, with some missing. The sample has about 51,000 clones, around 85% seen once. Diagnoses among patients were locally advanced or metastatic urothelial carcinoma. Per patient, between 1 and 8 samples were collected at pretreatment and on-treatment time points. This sample comprised PBMCs, obtained around atezolizumab (anti-PD-L1) treatment. This TCR was recovered from a man in his fifties or sixties with urothelial cancer.

CDR3 amino acids: CASSRTGFSYEQYF. In DNA form, the CDR3 reads TGTGCCAGTAGCCGGACAGGTTTCTCCTACGAGCAGTACTTC. The chain has TRBV19 and TRBJ2-7; 7 nucleotides line up with TRBD1. From germline, CDR1 is LNHDA and CDR2 SQIVND (reference sequence). The CDR3 has 14 amino acids. J lost 0 bases, V lost 6 bases, and 5 bases had no gene match.